The entry below describes one T cell receptor (beta chain). Its antigen is currently unknown. MiXCR, run by TCRdb on the 5' RACE reads, gives a single entry per CDR3 protein. The data show some 560,000 distinct CDR3 sequences, less than 20% seen once. The source of the sample is a study of T cells after yellow fever vaccination. Regarding the study as a whole: Only a small proportion of the clonotypes turned up in both the CD4 and the CD8 compartments, likely arising from convergent recombination. Post-booster repertoires contained most primary-vaccination clones again (about 96% CD4, 88% CD8).

Germline V gives CDR1 SGDLS, CDR2 YYNGEE. The CDR3 loop spans 16 amino acids. Trimming pared 0 bases from V and 1 base from J, leaving 10 bases between. J is TRBJ2-2 and V is TRBV9; D is perhaps TRBD1 or TRBD2 (5 bases each). The sequence came from a young man who received the YFV17D yellow fever vaccine. Sequencing was performed on PBMCs, taken 5 to 6 days after the first yellow fever vaccination. The CDR3: CASSVGPGLNTGELFF. CDR3 nucleotide sequence: TGTGCCAGCAGCGTAGGCCCGGGGCTGAACACCGGGGAGCTGTTTTTT.